One sample yielded the 28 T cell receptor beta chains listed below, sequenced in a study of blood T cell repertoires in COVID-19. Assay: immunoSEQ multiplex PCR; the TCRdb copy retains only in-frame clones and omits some. The sample yields some 150,000 clones, approximately 85% seen once. Sequencing input: peripheral blood. The receptors shown here come from a man aged 50-60 years with acute or convalescent COVID-19.

The chain joins TRBV2 to TRBJ1-1; D might be TRBD1 (6 bases). Germline V gene data show CDR1 as SNHLY and CDR2 as FYNNEI. The CDR3 contains 13 residues. V was shortened by 4 bases and J by 4 bases, with 10 bases between the two germline ends. The CDR3 is CASSAQGSTEAFF. The CDR3, as DNA: TGTGCCAGCAGTGCTCAGGGGTCCACTGAAGCTTTCTTT.

The V and J genes are TRBV19 and TRBJ2-1; 15 bases map to TRBD2. Germline assignment: CDR1 LNHDA and CDR2 SQIVND (reference sequence). With 6 bases clipped from V and 9 bases from J, the junction kept 9 bases outside the gene matches. There are 16 residues in the CDR3. DNA of the CDR3: TGTGCCAGTAGCAGGACTAGCGGGGGGGCCTTATCTGAGCAGTTCTTC. Translating gives CASSRTSGGALSEQFF.

This chain joins TRBV11-3 and TRBJ1-6, with TRBD1 matching over 7 bases. Germline CDR1 SGHNT, CDR2 YENEEA. This CDR3 has 15 residues. The V and J ends lost 6 bases and 7 bases, in that order; junction bases with no gene match: 9. The CDR3 nucleotides read TGTGCCAGCAGAATTGGCAGGGGGAGAAATTCACCCCTCCACTTT. This gives the protein CASRIGRGRNSPLHF.

V usage is TRBV15 and J usage is TRBJ2-7; D is uncertain. Trimming took 0 bases from V and 2 from J, leaving 2 bases between them. Germline CDR1 LNHNV, CDR2 YYDKDF (reference sequence). The CDR3 runs 12 residues. The CDR3 sequence: CATSRDTYEQYF. CDR3 DNA: TGTGCCACCAGCAGAGACACCTACGAGCAGTACTTC.

This chain links TRBV10-3 with TRBJ2-2; the D gene is possibly TRBD2 (5 bases). V shed 11 bases and J shed 5 bases, with 24 bases lying between them. This CDR3 is built from 16 residues. The germline gives CDR1 ENHRY, CDR2 SYGVKD. CDR3 DNA sequence: TGTGCCGTGACTCCCGGTAGGACTTTGAGGACCGGGGAGCTGTTTTTT. The encoded protein is CAVTPGRTLRTGELFF.

The DNA for the CDR3 is TGTGCCATCGGGCAGGGGATCGAGGTGGAGACCCAGTACTTC. Residues: CAIGQGIEVETQYF. The chain uses TRBV10-3 and TRBJ2-5; possible D gene TRBD1, 6 bases. Trimming pared 8 bases from V and 5 bases from J, leaving 18 bases between. Germline lookup yields CDR1 ENHRY and CDR2 SYGVKD. The CDR3 length is 14 residues.

This chain links TRBV19 with TRBJ1-5; TRBD1 matches 9 bases. Trimming removed 4 bases from V and 5 bases from J; junction bases left unmatched: 3. This CDR3 has 14 amino acids. From germline, CDR1 is LNHDA and CDR2 SQIVND (reference sequence). The CDR3 is CASSTDRGHQPQHF. CDR3 sequence (DNA): TGTGCCAGTAGTACGGACAGGGGTCATCAGCCCCAGCATTTT. Variable domain in full (rest from reference TRBV19 and TRBJ1-5): DGGITQSPKYLFRKEGQNVTLSCEQNLNHDAMYWYRQDPGQGLRLIYYSQIVNDFQKGDIAEGYSVSREKKESFPLTVTSAQKNPTAFYLCASSTDRGHQPQHFGDGTRLSIL.

The V and J genes are TRBV10-3 and TRBJ1-1; unclear D gene. The ends were cut back, 4 bases at V and 1 base at J, with 4 bases in the middle. The CDR3 runs 12 residues. Germline V CDR1 and CDR2: ENHRY, SYGVKD. CDR3 residues: CAISVKNTEAFF. Written as DNA, the CDR3 is TGTGCCATCAGTGTTAAGAACACTGAAGCTTTCTTT.

This clone appeared once. This sequence joins TRBV7-9 and TRBJ2-7; 7 bases map to TRBD1. The CDR3 contains 15 residues. V gave up 4 bases and J gave up 3 bases; unmatched junction bases: 9. Germline V gene lookup returns CDR1 SEHNR and CDR2 FQNEAQ (reference sequence). The CDR3 loop reads CASSSDRVARYEQYF. The CDR3 region has the DNA TGTGCCAGCAGCTCCGACAGGGTCGCCCGCTACGAGCAGTACTTC.

Here the CDR3 reads CASSQDSMGLAGDTGELFF. As DNA, the CDR3 is TGTGCCAGCAGCCAAGACTCGATGGGACTAGCGGGCGACACCGGGGAGCTGTTTTTT. The chain recombines TRBV4-2 with TRBJ2-2; 12 positions match TRBD2. The CDR3 has 19 amino acids. Germline CDR1 reads LGHNA; CDR2 reads YNFKEQ. Trimming at V came to 0 bases and at J to 3 bases, leaving 8 bases not matched to a gene.

V is TRBV2 and J is TRBJ1-1; 7 bases fit TRBD1. V lost 4 bases and J lost 2; bases outside the gene matches: 4. The germline CDR1 and CDR2 sequences are SNHLY and FYNNEI. The CDR3 runs 14 residues. The CDR3 loop is CASSVRTGNTEAFF. As DNA, the CDR3 is TGTGCCAGCAGTGTGAGGACAGGCAACACTGAAGCTTTCTTT. Supplemented by reference TRBV2 and TRBJ1-1, the full variable domain reads EPEVTQTPSHQVTQMGQEVILRCVPISNHLYFYWYRQILGQKVEFLVSFYNNEISEKSEIFDDQFSVERPDGSNFTLKIRSTKLEDSAMYFCASSVRTGNTEAFFGQGTRLTVV.

CDR3 nucleotides: TGTGCCAGCAGCGTAGAACGAAGCGGGAGGGCCGGGGAGCTGTTTTTT. Its translation: CASSVERSGRAGELFF. The chain combines TRBV9 with TRBJ2-2, with 10 bases matching TRBD2. Germline V gene data show CDR1 as SGDLS and CDR2 as YYNGEE. The CDR3 covers 16 residues. V dropped 0 bases and J dropped 6; count of bases not matched to a gene: 5.

The chain recombines TRBV7-9 with TRBJ1-1; D is undetermined. The CDR3 extends over 13 amino acids. Germline V lookup: CDR1 SEHNR, CDR2 FQNEAQ (reference sequence). V was trimmed by 4 bases and J by 3 bases, leaving 9 bases between them. For the CDR3, the DNA is TGTGCCAGCAGCTCCAAAGAGTACACTGAAGCTTTCTTT. Translated, it gives CASSSKEYTEAFF.

This clone was picked up a small number of times. The chain joins TRBV3-1 (or the pseudogene TRBV3-2) to TRBJ1-2; TRBD1 matches at 7 bases. J was trimmed by 6 bases and V by 6 bases; bases with no gene match: 10. This CDR3 comprises 14 residues. Germline V gene data show CDR1 as LGHDT and CDR2 as YNNKEL (reference sequence). CDR3 in DNA: TGTGCCAGCAGACAACAGGGGCCCTGGGATGGCTACACCTTC. This codes for CASRQQGPWDGYTF.

V gene TRBV19 combines with J gene TRBJ2-6, with a tentative D call TRBD1 (5 bases). The germline V and J ends were trimmed by 0 bases and 2 bases, with 8 bases remaining between them. The CDR3 contains 16 residues. Germline V gene lookup returns CDR1 LNHDA and CDR2 SQIVND (reference sequence). For the CDR3, the DNA is TGTGCCAGTAGTATAGATAGGACACCTGGGGCCAACGTCCTGACTTTC. This codes for CASSIDRTPGANVLTF.

The chain carries TRBV6-1 and TRBJ1-4; 7 bases match TRBD1. Germline loops: CDR1 MNHNS, CDR2 SASEGT. The CDR3 runs 14 residues. V trimming: 2 bases; J trimming: 7 bases; junction bases outside the gene matches: 4. CDR3 region: CASSERGLSEKLFF. CDR3 nucleotide sequence: TGTGCCAGCAGTGAAAGGGGGCTTAGTGAAAAACTGTTTTTT.

This clone is a singleton in its sample. The chain couples TRBV19 to TRBJ1-2; 8 nucleotides match TRBD1. CDR3 length: 14 amino acids. Unmatched junction bases numbered 1, after V lost 4 bases and J lost 0 bases. The germline gives CDR1 LNHDA, CDR2 SQIVND (reference sequence). The CDR3 region has the DNA TGTGCCAGTAGTACACAGGGGGCTAACTATGGCTACACCTTC. It yields the protein CASSTQGANYGYTF.

This clone was recorded only once. The chain is built from TRBV11-3 and TRBJ2-1, with D hard to call. The ends were cut back, 2 bases at V and 5 bases at J, with 13 bases in the middle. The CDR3 length is 15 residues. Germline CDR1 SGHNT, CDR2 YENEEA. The CDR3 loop is CASSLSMRLNNEQFF. The CDR3 DNA reads TGTGCCAGCAGCTTATCCATGAGACTGAACAATGAGCAGTTCTTC.

The chain links TRBV30 to TRBJ1-5; D gene ambiguous. This CDR3 spans 12 amino acids. Germline loops: CDR1 GTSNPN, CDR2 SVGIG (reference sequence). V was trimmed by 1 base and J by 4 bases, leaving 5 bases between them. CDR3 region: CAWSASNQPQHF. In DNA form, the CDR3 reads TGTGCCTGGAGTGCGTCGAATCAGCCCCAGCATTTT.

This clone was detected only a few times. V usage is TRBV15 and J usage is TRBJ1-5; 7 bases are a match to TRBD1. The CDR3 runs 18 residues. The V gene end was trimmed by 0 bases and the J gene end by 4 bases; junction bases not matched to a gene: 12. Germline V gives CDR1 LNHNV, CDR2 YYDKDF (reference sequence). CDR3 in DNA: TGTGCCACCAGCAGAGACAGTAACACAGGGGTAGGTAATCAGCCCCAGCATTTT. This codes for CATSRDSNTGVGNQPQHF.

The V gene is TRBV7-9, the J gene TRBJ2-7, with D maybe TRBD2 (5 bases). Germline CDR1 reads SEHNR; CDR2 reads FQNEAQ (reference sequence). Deletions cut 1 base from V and 1 base from J, with 8 bases between. The CDR3 is made up of 14 amino acids. The CDR3 coding sequence is TGTGCCAGCAGCTTAGAACTAGATTCCTACGAGCAGTACTTC. It specifies CASSLELDSYEQYF.

The genes are TRBV2 and TRBJ2-1; TRBD2 matches 8 bases. The CDR3 length is 15 residues. J gave up 6 bases and V 4 bases, and 8 bases lay outside the gene matches. From germline, CDR1 is SNHLY and CDR2 FYNNEI. In DNA, the CDR3 is TGTGCCAGCAGTGTTAGCGGGAAGGCCATCAATGAGCAGTTCTTC. As protein: CASSVSGKAINEQFF.

About this clone itself: Germline is not matched at one junction end, which may reflect a read error. This sequence joins TRBV3-1 (or the pseudogene TRBV3-2) and TRBJ1-1, with a weak D call TRBD1 (5 bases). The V gene's germline CDR1 is LGHDT and CDR2 YNNKEL (reference sequence). This CDR3 is 18 amino acids long. For the CDR3, the DNA is TGTGCCAGCACCCAAAACCCCGCCAAGGAGGGGTGGTACACTGAAGCTTTCTTT. It specifies CASTQNPAKEGWYTEAFF.

This clone was seen only once. The V and J genes are TRBV6-5 and TRBJ2-7, with TRBD1 as a possible D gene (5 bases). CDR3 length: 14 residues. The V gene lost 0 bases and the J gene lost 4 bases, with 10 bases spanning the gap. From germline, CDR1 is MNHEY and CDR2 SVGAGI. In DNA form, the CDR3 reads TGTGCCAGCAGTTACTCGGCAGGGCAATACGAGCAGTACTTC. Amino acid sequence: CASSYSAGQYEQYF.

This rearrangement joins TRBV19 to TRBJ2-1; a possible D gene is TRBD2 (6 bases). Germline CDR1 reads LNHDA; CDR2 reads SQIVND (reference sequence). The CDR3 covers 14 residues. V was clipped by 3 bases and J by 10 bases, with 16 bases between them. The CDR3 DNA reads TGTGCCAGTAGTATTCGGGGGTGGGGAGGCGAGCAGTTCTTC. This sequence encodes CASSIRGWGGEQFF.

This chain uses TRBV27 with TRBJ2-7; 7 bases agree with TRBD2. This CDR3 comprises 13 residues. The germline V gene encodes CDR1 MNHEY and CDR2 SMNVEV (reference sequence). Trimming removed 5 bases from V and 3 bases from J; junction bases left unmatched: 4. The DNA for the CDR3 is TGTGCCAGCAGTAGCGGGATAGGCTACGAGCAGTACTTC. This encodes CASSSGIGYEQYF.

The genes are TRBV6-4 and TRBJ1-5; D unclear. This CDR3 is 14 amino acids long. Trimming stripped 6 bases from V and 5 bases from J, with 14 bases between. Germline lookup yields CDR1 MRHNA and CDR2 SNTAGT. The CDR3 DNA follows: TGTGCCAGCAGCCTTTCCGGCGGGGATCAGCCCCAGCATTTT. Its translation: CASSLSGGDQPQHF.

This clone is a singleton in its sample. The chain combines TRBV13 with TRBJ2-7, with a tentative D call TRBD2 (5 bases). This CDR3 spans 15 amino acids. Germline-derived CDR1 and CDR2 are PRHDT and FYEKMQ (reference sequence). The V and J ends lost 6 bases and 2 bases respectively, with 17 bases between them. The CDR3 protein is CASRTHSETPYEQYF. As DNA, the CDR3 is TGTGCCAGCAGAACACATAGCGAAACTCCCTACGAGCAGTACTTC.